A single TCR beta chain is shown here with its context. Trimming stripped 4 bases from V and 8 bases from J, with 12 bases between. From germline, CDR1 is LGHDT and CDR2 YNNKEL (reference sequence). The length of the CDR3 is 13 residues. TCRdb re-analysed the RT-PCR reads in MiXCR, keeping a single row per CDR3 protein. The sample lists hundreds of thousands of distinct CDR3 sequences; approximately 14% were seen once. The sequenced sample was memory CD4+ T cells from blood. V gene TRBV3-1 combines with J gene TRBJ2-1; D perhaps matches TRBD2 (5 bases). This clonotype was sampled from a female donor in good health, serving as a healthy control. The CDR3 region has the DNA TGTGCCAGCAGCCTCGGACTTGTAGATGAGCAGTTCTTC. This codes for CASSLGLVDEQFF.